This TCR beta chain was sequenced in a study of T cells after yellow fever vaccination. Study-level background: Where fractions had low cell numbers, libraries were prepared from them with the SMART-Seq v4 Ultra Low Input RNA kit. Findings and limits, study-wide: Any FACS-sorted repertoire could hold abundant clonotypes that contaminate it from the bulk population.

The sample holds a few counts of this clonotype. The antigen remains unidentified. The CDR3 is made up of 16 amino acids. The germline gives CDR1 MNHNS, CDR2 SASEGT. V was pared by 6 bases and J by 2 bases, with 16 bases between. Template-switching 5'RACE yielded the TCR cDNA; a universal primer site and UMIs were added in the process. Each CDR3 protein gets one entry after TCRdb re-called the 5' RACE reads with MiXCR. Of 300,000 or so distinct CDR3 sequences listed, roughly 8.6% are singletons. This clonotype was obtained from a man in his late teens or twenties who received the YFV17D yellow fever vaccine. The material sequenced was PBMCs, taken around 45 days after the first yellow fever vaccination. This rearrangement joins TRBV6-1 to TRBJ2-2; maybe TRBD1 (6 bases). Written as DNA, the CDR3 is TGTGCCAGCAGCAATCTCCAACAGGGAAACACCGGGGAGCTGTTTTTT. Its translation is CASSNLQQGNTGELFF.